These 27 T cell receptor beta chains were sequenced from one sample in a study of blood T cell repertoires in COVID-19. Assay: immunoSEQ multiplex PCR; the TCRdb copy retains only in-frame clones and omits some. The sample lists 90,000 to 120,000 clones; approximately 87% were seen once. The material sequenced was peripheral blood. The receptors derive from a man over 45 with acute or convalescent COVID-19.

The chain is built from TRBV9 and TRBJ2-4; tentatively, D is TRBD1 (5 bases). Between the trimmed V and J ends, which lost 4 bases and 0 bases, there was a span of 20 bases. Germline-derived CDR1 and CDR2 are SGDLS and YYNGEE. The CDR3 has 18 residues. The CDR3 is CASSPYHDRAIAKNIQYF. CDR3 bases: TGTGCCAGCAGCCCGTACCATGACAGAGCAATAGCCAAAAACATTCAGTACTTC.

The rearrangement uses TRBV30 and TRBJ1-5; D is undetermined. The germline V and J ends were trimmed by 5 bases and 7 bases, with 18 bases remaining between them. The germline V gene encodes CDR1 GTSNPN and CDR2 SVGIG (reference sequence). The CDR3 consists of 14 residues. This CDR3 is CAWGRAAWRQPQHF. The CDR3 DNA reads as TGTGCCTGGGGCCGGGCGGCCTGGAGGCAGCCCCAGCATTTT.

The chain uses TRBV27 and TRBJ1-1; no reliable D call. The V end lost 5 bases, the J end lost 5 bases, and 15 bases lay between the germline ends. From germline, CDR1 is MNHEY and CDR2 SMNVEV (reference sequence). This CDR3 is built from 14 residues. The CDR3 loop reads CASSERRIGTEAFF. The CDR3 DNA is TGTGCCAGCAGTGAGCGGAGGATTGGAACTGAAGCTTTCTTT.

The V call is TRBV5-1, the J call TRBJ2-1; 8 nucleotides align to TRBD2. The CDR3 spans 12 residues. Germline CDR1 SGHRS, CDR2 YFSETQ. V dropped 0 bases and J dropped 16; count of bases not matched to a gene: 6. CDR3 bases: TGCGCCAGCAGCTTGGAAGGGACTAGTAGATTCTTC. It is translated as CASSLEGTSRFF.

The CDR3 coding sequence is TGTGCCAGCACGACAGGGAAGACTGGCTACACCTTC. This gives the protein CASTTGKTGYTF. The chain uses TRBV28 and TRBJ1-2; 7 positions match TRBD1. V shed 7 bases, J shed 7 bases, and the junction held 6 bases outside the gene matches. Germline assignment: CDR1 MDHEN and CDR2 SYDVKM. The CDR3 spans 12 residues.

J is TRBJ1-2 and V is TRBV28; D call uncertain. Germline V gene lookup returns CDR1 MDHEN and CDR2 SYDVKM. The CDR3 runs 15 residues. V gave up 3 bases and J gave up 3 bases, with 14 bases separating them. This CDR3 reads CASSFSGDYDYGYTF. The CDR3 region has the DNA TGTGCCAGCAGTTTTTCCGGCGACTACGACTATGGCTACACCTTC.

At least ten counts were recorded for this clone. The V call is TRBV7-9, the J call TRBJ1-1; D ambiguous. CDR1 and CDR2 from the germline V gene are SEHNR and FQNEAQ (reference sequence). Trimming pared 5 bases from V and 4 bases from J, leaving 11 bases between. The CDR3 consists of 13 residues. The CDR3 spells CASSVPPGTEAFF. Written as DNA, the CDR3 is TGTGCCAGCAGCGTACCACCCGGCACTGAAGCTTTCTTT.

V gene TRBV19 combines with J gene TRBJ1-5, with 11 bases fitting TRBD1. The V segment lost 7 bases and the J segment 4 bases; nucleotides outside the gene matches: 9. The CDR3 is 16 amino acids. Germline loops: CDR1 LNHDA, CDR2 SQIVND (reference sequence). The CDR3 sequence is CASTLPGTGGNQPQHF. DNA for the CDR3: TGTGCCAGTACCCTTCCCGGGACAGGGGGGAATCAGCCCCAGCATTTT.

Comment on this clone: In the same sample, other DNA sequences code for this CDR3. This sequence joins TRBV11-3 and TRBJ1-1; D not certain. The CDR3 runs 11 residues. V lost 3 bases and J 5 bases, leaving 4 bases between the germline ends. Germline lookup yields CDR1 SGHNT and CDR2 YENEEA. The CDR3 sequence is CASSLRTEAFF. The CDR3 DNA is TGTGCCAGCAGCTTGAGGACTGAAGCTTTCTTT.

The count of this clone is one. V is TRBV4-2 and J is TRBJ2-7, with TRBD2 matching over 7 bases. The V gene's germline CDR1 is LGHNA and CDR2 YNFKEQ. Trimming took 4 bases from V and 0 from J; bases not matched to a gene: 9. CDR3 length: 16 residues. The CDR3 region has the DNA TGTGCCAGCAGCCCCGAACTAGCGTTGAGCTCCTACGAGCAGTACTTC. Translation gives CASSPELALSSYEQYF.

J is TRBJ1-1 and V is TRBV5-6; possibly TRBD1 for D (6 bases). V dropped 2 bases and J dropped 11 bases, with 16 bases sitting between them. Germline V gene data show CDR1 as SGHDT and CDR2 as YYEEEE. The CDR3 sequence is 13 residues long. The CDR3 DNA reads TGTGCCAGCAGCTTCCCTACAGGGTTTGGCGCTTTCTTT. Its protein is CASSFPTGFGAFF.

V is TRBV2 and J is TRBJ2-7; the match to TRBD1 covers 7 bases. This CDR3 is 14 amino acids long. From germline, CDR1 is SNHLY and CDR2 FYNNEI. With 6 bases clipped from V and 2 bases from J, the junction kept 7 bases outside the gene matches. The CDR3 loop is CASRATGPTYEQYF. The CDR3 coding sequence is TGTGCCAGCAGGGCGACAGGGCCTACCTACGAGCAGTACTTC.

V gene TRBV19 combines with J gene TRBJ2-2; TRBD2 aligns across 13 bases. Germline trimming cut 4 bases from V and 5 bases from J; bases unmatched to any gene: 10. Germline CDR1 and CDR2: LNHDA and SQIVND (reference sequence). The CDR3 is 18 residues long. The CDR3 spells CASSNPGLAGSGTGELFF. CDR3 nucleotides: TGTGCCAGTAGTAATCCGGGACTAGCGGGATCGGGGACCGGGGAGCTGTTTTTT.

The V call is TRBV12-3 or TRBV12-4, the J call TRBJ2-5, with 7 bases lining up with TRBD1. The CDR3 spans 13 residues. V was clipped by 7 bases and J by 1 base; unmatched bases: 3. CDR3 region: CASTRDSQETQYF. In DNA, the CDR3 is TGTGCCAGCACCCGGGACAGCCAAGAGACCCAGTACTTC.

This chain joins TRBV6-5 and TRBJ1-1; 8 bases are shared with TRBD1. The CDR3 sequence is 15 residues long. Trimming removed 4 bases from V and 3 bases from J; junction bases left unmatched: 7. The germline V gene has CDR1 MNHEY and CDR2 SVGAGI. CDR3 amino acids: CASSLGAGGYTEAFF. The CDR3 nucleotides read TGTGCCAGCAGTTTAGGGGCAGGGGGCTACACTGAAGCTTTCTTT.

This clone was counted once. The rearrangement uses TRBV10-2 and TRBJ2-2; the D gene is possibly TRBD1 (5 bases). Germline V gene sequence: CDR1 WSHSY, CDR2 SAAADI. There are 15 residues in the CDR3. V lost 8 bases, J lost 8 bases, and 21 bases lay in between. This chain's CDR3 is CASQGPDSLLGELFF. The CDR3, as DNA: TGCGCCAGCCAAGGTCCAGACAGTCTGTTAGGGGAGCTGTTTTTT.

The rearrangement uses TRBV9 and TRBJ2-3; 12 bases line up with TRBD2. Germline loops: CDR1 SGDLS, CDR2 YYNGEE. CDR3 length: 16 residues. V lost 4 bases to trimming and J lost 3 bases; unmatched junction nucleotides: 6. The CDR3 sequence is CASSPTTSGRTDTQYF. CDR3 DNA sequence: TGTGCCAGCAGCCCAACGACTAGCGGGAGAACAGATACGCAGTATTTT.

This chain joins TRBV7-6 and TRBJ2-5; 11 nucleotides align to TRBD2. Germline loops: CDR1 SGHVS, CDR2 FNYEAQ. J lost 0 bases, V lost 5 bases, and 8 bases had no gene match. This CDR3 contains 17 residues. CDR3 coding DNA: TGTGCCAGCAGCCCCCGGGCTAGCGGGGGGTACCAAGAGACCCAGTACTTC. Its protein is CASSPRASGGYQETQYF.

The V gene is TRBV3-1 (or the pseudogene TRBV3-2), the J gene TRBJ1-1, with no clear D. Germline V gene sequence: CDR1 LGHDT, CDR2 YNNKEL (reference sequence). The CDR3 extends over 13 amino acids. Trimming pared 5 bases from V and 5 bases from J, leaving 12 bases between. The CDR3 loop reads CASSSLRGTEAFF. CDR3 bases: TGTGCCAGCAGCTCTTTACGAGGGACTGAAGCTTTCTTT.

This chain links TRBV19 with TRBJ2-1, with a possible D match to TRBD2 (6 bases). CDR3 size: 14 residues. Trimming took off 4 bases at V and 7 bases at J, with 14 bases between the two ends. Germline-derived CDR1 and CDR2 are LNHDA and SQIVND (reference sequence). CDR3 coding DNA: TGTGCCAGTAGTACCCAAGCGGAGGGGAATGAGCAGTTCTTC. It encodes CASSTQAEGNEQFF.

The sample holds a few counts of this clone. This chain uses TRBV5-1 with TRBJ2-7; TRBD1 might be the D (6 bases). Looked up from germline, CDR1 is SGHRS and CDR2 is YFSETQ. This CDR3 spans 14 amino acids. Deletions cut 5 bases from V and 0 bases from J, with 12 bases between. The CDR3 loop reads CASRQRGGSYEQYF. CDR3 DNA: TGCGCCAGCAGGCAGCGAGGGGGCTCCTACGAGCAGTACTTC.

The chain is built from TRBV5-1 and TRBJ1-2, with 8 positions matching TRBD1. The V gene's germline CDR1 is SGHRS and CDR2 YFSETQ. This CDR3 is built from 15 residues. The V and J ends lost 4 bases and 4 bases, in that order; junction bases with no gene match: 9. The CDR3 DNA is TGCGCCAGCAGCACTACCGGGACAGGAGGCTATGGCTACACCTTC. Residues: CASSTTGTGGYGYTF.

The chain is built from TRBV30 and TRBJ2-7; TRBD1 aligns across 7 bases. Per germline, CDR1 GTSNPN and CDR2 SVGIG (reference sequence). The length of the CDR3 is 15 residues. V was pared by 2 bases and J by 2 bases, with 9 bases of the junction left unmatched. The CDR3 coding sequence is TGTGCCTGGAGTACTACATGGGACAGCCCCTACGAGCAGTACTTC. Amino acids: CAWSTTWDSPYEQYF.

The chain employs TRBV5-1 and TRBJ1-1, with 8 bases aligning to TRBD1. The junction had 5 bases not matched to a gene; V was cut back by 0 bases and J by 4 bases. The CDR3 has 15 residues. CDR1 is SGHRS and CDR2 is YFSETQ in the germline V gene. As DNA, the CDR3 is TGCGCCAGCAGCTTGGACGGGGACAGGACCACTGAAGCTTTCTTT. Protein sequence: CASSLDGDRTTEAFF. The entire variable domain, with the rest obtained from reference TRBV5-1 and TRBJ1-1, is as follows: KAGVTQTPRYLIKTRGQQVTLSCSPISGHRSVSWYQQTPGQGLQFLFEYFSETQRNKGNFPGRFSGRQFSNSRSEMNVSTLELGDSALYLCASSLDGDRTTEAFFGQGTRLTVV.

This clone was detected a few times. This sequence joins TRBV27 and TRBJ1-2; 7 bases are a match to TRBD1. There are 15 residues in the CDR3. Germline V CDR1 and CDR2: MNHEY, SMNVEV (reference sequence). V gave up 5 bases and J gave up 3 bases; unmatched junction bases: 9. The CDR3 sequence: CASSPGQAPDYGYTF. CDR3 nucleotides: TGTGCCAGCAGTCCAGGACAGGCTCCTGACTATGGCTACACCTTC.

V usage is TRBV30 and J usage is TRBJ2-6; 8 bases align to TRBD2. J gave up 2 bases and V 8 bases, and 5 bases lay outside the gene matches. CDR3 length equals 14 residues. CDR1 and CDR2 (germline): GTSNPN, SVGIG (reference sequence). DNA of the CDR3: TGTGCCCGGGGGGGAGACGCTGGGGCCAACGTCCTGACTTTC. It is translated as CARGGDAGANVLTF. Full variable domain (remainder filled in from reference TRBV30 and TRBJ2-6): SQTIHQWPATLVQPVGSPLSLECTVEGTSNPNLYWYRQAAGRGLQLLFYSVGIGQISSEVPQNLSASRPQDRQFILSSKKLLLSDSGFYLCARGGDAGANVLTFGAGSRLTVL.

The genes are TRBV5-1 and TRBJ2-1; TRBD2 aligns across 11 bases. The V and J ends lost 5 bases and 5 bases, in that order; junction bases with no gene match: 6. This CDR3 has 15 residues. Germline CDR1 is SGHRS and CDR2 is YFSETQ. CDR3 loop: CASSLLAGGHNEQFF. DNA for the CDR3: TGCGCCAGCAGTCTCCTAGCGGGAGGACACAATGAGCAGTTCTTC.